The 23 T cell receptor beta chains below come from one sample, sequenced in a study of response to subunit inactivated influenza vaccine. One entry per CDR3 protein, called by TCRdb with MiXCR from the RT-PCR reads. The data show hundreds of thousands of distinct CDR3 sequences, roughly 14% seen once. The sequenced sample was PBMCs from blood, obtained approximately 12 days after vaccination. The source is a man aged 45-65 years who received an inactivated influenza vaccine.

This chain joins TRBV30 and TRBJ2-3, with D tentatively TRBD1 (5 bases). Trimming stripped 3 bases from V and 0 bases from J, with 10 bases between. The CDR3 covers 14 residues. Per the germline V gene, CDR1 is GTSNPN and CDR2 is SVGIG (reference sequence). The CDR3 DNA follows: TGTGCCTGGAGATCAGGGCTGAGCACAGATACGCAGTATTTT. Protein product: CAWRSGLSTDTQYF.

This clonotype showed up just a few times. V gene TRBV20-1 combines with J gene TRBJ2-7; possible D gene TRBD1, 5 bases. The length of the CDR3 is 13 residues. The V and J ends lost 6 bases and 1 base respectively, with 13 bases between them. CDR1 is DFQATT, CDR2 SNEGSKA, per germline (reference sequence). The CDR3 here is CSAYSDSSYEQYF. For the CDR3, the DNA is TGCAGTGCGTACAGTGACAGTTCCTACGAGCAGTACTTC.

This rearrangement joins TRBV6-5 to TRBJ2-3; 12 bases agree with TRBD2. J gave up 6 bases and V 0 bases, and 7 bases lay outside the gene matches. CDR3 length equals 17 residues. Germline V gene lookup returns CDR1 MNHEY and CDR2 SVGAGI. The CDR3 here is CASSYSLTSGGKDTQYF. Here the CDR3 DNA reads TGTGCCAGCAGTTACTCGTTGACTAGCGGGGGCAAGGATACGCAGTATTTT.

This clonotype was recorded a few times. CDR3 coding DNA: TGCAGCGAGGCGACAGGGATGAATGAGCAGTTCTTC. Translating it yields CSEATGMNEQFF. This sequence joins TRBV29-1 and TRBJ2-1; 7 bases are a match to TRBD1. Germline lookup yields CDR1 SQVTM and CDR2 ANQGSEA. CDR3 size: 12 residues. The J segment lost 7 bases and the V segment lost 7 bases, leaving 7 bases of the junction unmatched.

This clonotype was recorded a few times. V gene TRBV15 combines with J gene TRBJ2-5; D is unclear. The CDR3 totals 14 residues. The V gene's germline CDR1 is LNHNV and CDR2 YYDKDF (reference sequence). V lost 1 base and J 4 bases, leaving 10 bases between the germline ends. The CDR3 nucleotides are TGTGCCACCAGCAGAGCTCTTATCGGAGAGACCCAGTACTTC. Protein sequence: CATSRALIGETQYF. Using reference TRBV15 and TRBJ2-5 for the parts outside the CDR3, the full variable domain is DAMVIQNPRYQVTQFGKPVTLSCSQTLNHNVMYWYQQKSSQAPKLLFHYYDKDFNNEADTPDNFQSRRPNTSFCFLDIRSPGLGDTAMYLCATSRALIGETQYFGPGTRLLVL.

The table lists this clonotype with a few counts. V and J are TRBV10-2 and TRBJ2-3; 8 bases are shared with TRBD2. From germline, CDR1 is WSHSY and CDR2 SAAADI. This CDR3 comprises 16 residues. The V gene end was trimmed by 7 bases and the J gene end by 1 base; junction bases not matched to a gene: 10. CDR3 loop: CASTQPGLGGTDTQYF. CDR3 in DNA: TGCGCCAGCACTCAACCGGGACTAGGAGGCACAGATACGCAGTATTTT.

The chain carries TRBV20-1 and TRBJ2-1, with D tentatively TRBD2 (7 bases). CDR3 length: 15 residues. V lost 4 bases and J 4 bases, leaving 17 bases between the germline ends. Per germline, CDR1 DFQATT and CDR2 SNEGSKA (reference sequence). In nucleotides, the CDR3 is TGCAGTGCTACTGGGAGGGGGTACAGGTACAATGAGCAGTTCTTC. It codes for CSATGRGYRYNEQFF.

The CDR3 protein is CASRGGDRGLREQYF. The CDR3, as DNA: TGTGCCAGCCGTGGTGGGGACAGGGGACTAAGGGAGCAGTACTTC. The rearrangement links TRBV6-1 to TRBJ2-7; TRBD1 aligns across 10 bases. V was pared by 8 bases and J by 7 bases, with 14 bases of the junction left unmatched. The CDR3 extends over 15 amino acids. Germline loops: CDR1 MNHNS, CDR2 SASEGT.

The chain employs TRBV12-3 or TRBV12-4 and TRBJ2-3, with D perhaps matching TRBD2 (6 bases). This CDR3 is built from 16 residues. Trimming took off 1 base at V and 4 bases at J, with 15 bases between the two ends. CDR3 residues: CASSLGTGGLADTQYF. CDR3 bases: TGTGCCAGCAGTTTAGGGACTGGGGGACTCGCAGATACGCAGTATTTT.

The chain links TRBV20-1 to TRBJ2-3, with D possibly TRBD2 on 5 matching bases. V was pared by 4 bases and J by 7 bases, with 27 bases between. The germline V gene has CDR1 DFQATT and CDR2 SNEGSKA (reference sequence). This CDR3 has 17 amino acids. CDR3 coding DNA: TGCAGTGCTAACACTCCCCCGCAGAGACCGAGGGAACATACGCAGTATTTT. Encoded protein: CSANTPPQRPREHTQYF.

The chain is built from TRBV4-1 and TRBJ1-6; maybe TRBD1 (6 bases). The germline V gene has CDR1 MGHRA and CDR2 YSYEKL. The V gene lost 0 bases and the J gene lost 7 bases, with 13 bases spanning the gap. The CDR3 is made up of 16 amino acids. The CDR3 here is CASSQDLWQGNSPLHF. In DNA form, the CDR3 reads TGCGCCAGCAGCCAAGATCTATGGCAGGGGAATTCACCCCTCCACTTT.

This clonotype has ten or more counts. The CDR3: CASSLGLADSYEQYF. CDR3 nucleotide sequence: TGTGCCAGCAGCTTGGGACTAGCGGACTCCTACGAGCAGTACTTC. The chain uses TRBV5-5 and TRBJ2-7, with 9 nucleotides matching TRBD2. With V trimmed by 0 bases and J by 0 bases, 1 base remained unmatched. This CDR3 contains 15 residues. Germline values: CDR1 SGHKS, CDR2 YYEKEE (reference sequence).

This clonotype has more than one count but fewer than ten. The rearrangement links TRBV12-3 or TRBV12-4 to TRBJ2-3; the D is unclear. CDR3 length: 15 amino acids. V shed 3 bases and J shed 8 bases, with 18 bases lying between them. CDR3 sequence: CASSFGLHNFGTQYF. The CDR3 coding sequence is TGTGCCAGCAGTTTTGGGTTACACAACTTCGGTACGCAGTATTTT.

The chain joins TRBV6-1 to TRBJ1-1; 7 nucleotides align to TRBD1. J was trimmed by 3 bases and V by 1 base; bases with no gene match: 5. The germline V gene encodes CDR1 MNHNS and CDR2 SASEGT. The CDR3 contains 15 residues. CDR3 in amino acids: CASSEVGGGYTEAFF. Written as DNA, the CDR3 is TGTGCCAGCAGTGAAGTTGGAGGGGGCTACACTGAAGCTTTCTTT.

The chain recombines TRBV5-4 with TRBJ1-6; no definite D call. CDR3 size: 14 residues. Germline V gives CDR1 SGHNT, CDR2 YYREEE (reference sequence). V shed 1 base and J shed 8 bases, with 10 bases lying between them. CDR3: CASSLRNSDSPLHF. The CDR3 bases are TGTGCCAGCAGCTTGCGAAACAGTGATTCACCCCTCCACTTT.

V gene TRBV27 combines with J gene TRBJ2-7; possibly TRBD1 for D (6 bases). The CDR3 runs 15 residues. Germline CDR1 and CDR2: MNHEY and SMNVEV (reference sequence). Trimming cost V 5 bases and J 4 bases, with 18 bases left between them. The CDR3: CASSAAGTRPYEQYF. CDR3 DNA sequence: TGTGCCAGCAGTGCGGCCGGGACAAGACCATACGAGCAGTACTTC.

This chain connects TRBV20-1 to TRBJ2-7; D not resolved. The germline V gene has CDR1 DFQATT and CDR2 SNEGSKA (reference sequence). CDR3 size: 13 residues. V was trimmed by 3 bases and J by 3 bases, leaving 12 bases between them. CDR3 DNA: TGCAGTGCTAGTAATAGGGTGAACTACGAGCAGTACTTC. It yields the protein CSASNRVNYEQYF.

The rearrangement links TRBV20-1 to TRBJ2-1; TRBD2 might be the D (6 bases). From germline, CDR1 is DFQATT and CDR2 SNEGSKA (reference sequence). V gave up 1 base and J gave up 12 bases, with 10 bases separating them. CDR3 length: 11 residues. The CDR3 DNA follows: TGCAGTGCTAGAGTCCTGGGGGGGCAGTTCTTC. Translating gives CSARVLGGQFF.

Only a few counts were recorded for this clonotype. This sequence joins TRBV12-3 or TRBV12-4 and TRBJ1-3; D is unresolved. The CDR3 has 12 residues. V dropped 5 bases and J dropped 0 bases, with 2 bases sitting between them. In DNA, the CDR3 is TGTGCCAGCAGTATCTCTGGAAACACCATATATTTT. It translates to CASSISGNTIYF.

The chain has TRBV5-1 and TRBJ2-7, with 10 bases lining up with TRBD1. CDR1 and CDR2 from the germline V gene are SGHRS and YFSETQ. V lost 4 bases and J lost 1; bases outside the gene matches: 8. The CDR3 runs 16 residues. DNA for the CDR3: TGCGCCAGCAGCCCGGGGGGACAGGGGCTTTCCTACGAGCAGTACTTC. It specifies CASSPGGQGLSYEQYF.

This clonotype was counted only a few times. The rearrangement links TRBV4-3 to TRBJ2-1; no firm D call. V lost 0 bases and J lost 1, with 10 bases in between. This CDR3 has 16 residues. Germline lookup yields CDR1 LGHNA and CDR2 YSLEER. This CDR3 reads CASSQELARSYNEQFF. CDR3 coding DNA: TGCGCCAGCAGCCAAGAATTAGCCCGGTCCTACAATGAGCAGTTCTTC.

This clonotype was counted ten times or more. The V call is TRBV10-2, the J call TRBJ1-4, with unresolved D. The CDR3 covers 15 residues. Deletions cut 0 bases from V and 4 bases from J, with 9 bases between. Germline V lookup: CDR1 WSHSY, CDR2 SAAADI. Here the CDR3 DNA reads TGCGCCAGCAGTGAGTCGTCGTTTTATAATGAAAAACTGTTTTTT. Translated, it gives CASSESSFYNEKLFF.

The chain joins TRBV6-4 to TRBJ1-5; D may be TRBD1 (5 bases). CDR3 size: 16 residues. Germline V gene sequence: CDR1 MRHNA, CDR2 SNTAGT. V was pared by 5 bases and J by 6 bases, with 20 bases between. The CDR3 spells CASSRPPGGEGQPQHF. The CDR3 DNA sequence: TGTGCCAGCAGTCGACCTCCCGGGGGGGAGGGTCAGCCCCAGCATTTT.